Shown below are 8 T cell receptor beta chains from a single sample sequenced in a study of OX40 agonist ivuxolimab in advanced cancers. Produced via immunoSEQ multiplex PCR; TCRdb's table is partial and in-frame only. The sample has around 51,000 clones, roughly 86% seen once; the top ten hold 3% to 4%. The material sequenced was CD4+ or CD8+ T cells sorted from blood, taken in a trial of the OX40 agonist ivuxolimab. The receptors come from an adult with an advanced solid tumor such as melanoma, head and neck, liver or kidney cancer.

This chain uses TRBV15 with TRBJ1-4; no definite D call. This CDR3 contains 13 residues. The V gene's germline CDR1 is LNHNV and CDR2 YYDKDF (reference sequence). Trimming left V 2 bases short and J 8 bases short, with 9 bases between. The CDR3 reads CATSRNLGEKLFF. CDR3 sequence (DNA): TGTGCCACCAGCAGAAACCTGGGGGAAAAACTGTTTTTT.

This sequence joins TRBV15 and TRBJ2-7; TRBD2 aligns across 11 bases. V lost 0 bases and J lost 0; bases outside the gene matches: 4. The CDR3 loop spans 17 amino acids. The V gene's germline CDR1 is LNHNV and CDR2 YYDKDF (reference sequence). CDR3: CATSRDLAGGRSYEQYF. In nucleotides, the CDR3 is TGTGCCACCAGCAGAGACCTAGCGGGGGGTCGCTCCTACGAGCAGTACTTC.

The rearrangement joins TRBV5-1 to TRBJ1-5; TRBD1 aligns across 7 bases. Trimming took 2 bases from V and 6 from J; bases not matched to a gene: 8. The CDR3 runs to 15 residues. CDR1 SGHRS and CDR2 YFSETQ come from the germline V gene. For the CDR3, the DNA is TGCGCCAGCAGCTTCGCAGGGGGGGAAGGTCAGCCCCAGCATTTT. This encodes CASSFAGGEGQPQHF. Supplemented by reference TRBV5-1 and TRBJ1-5, the full variable domain reads KAGVTQTPRYLIKTRGQQVTLSCSPISGHRSVSWYQQTPGQGLQFLFEYFSETQRNKGNFPGRFSGRQFSNSRSEMNVSTLELGDSALYLCASSFAGGEGQPQHFGDGTRLSIL.

J is TRBJ1-1 and V is TRBV7-9; 9 nucleotides line up with TRBD1. This CDR3 is 16 amino acids long. With 5 bases clipped from V and 2 bases from J, the junction kept 9 bases outside the gene matches. Germline V gene lookup returns CDR1 SEHNR and CDR2 FQNEAQ (reference sequence). CDR3 loop: CASSPHKDRGNTEAFF. Written as DNA, the CDR3 is TGTGCCAGCAGCCCACATAAGGACAGGGGCAACACTGAAGCTTTCTTT.

This chain uses TRBV6-5 with TRBJ1-3; D call uncertain. Trimming left V 2 bases short and J 1 base short, with 12 bases between. The length of the CDR3 is 16 residues. The germline V gene encodes CDR1 MNHEY and CDR2 SVGAGI. In DNA, the CDR3 is TGTGCCAGCAGTTACGCATTGGGGTGGTCTGGAAACACCATATATTTT. The encoded protein is CASSYALGWSGNTIYF.

This chain links TRBV9 with TRBJ2-5; 7 bases align to TRBD1. This CDR3 region has 15 residues. V was pared by 3 bases and J by 5 bases, with 10 bases of the junction left unmatched. Germline V lookup: CDR1 SGDLS, CDR2 YYNGEE. CDR3 sequence: CASSGWGQPGETQYF. Here the CDR3 DNA reads TGTGCCAGCAGCGGCTGGGGACAGCCGGGGGAGACCCAGTACTTC. Supplemented by reference TRBV9 and TRBJ2-5, the full variable domain reads DSGVTQTPKHLITATGQRVTLRCSPRSGDLSVYWYQQSLDQGLQFLIQYYNGEERAKGNILERFSAQQFPDLHSELNLSSLELGDSALYFCASSGWGQPGETQYFGPGTRLLVL.

The V call is TRBV5-1, the J call TRBJ2-2, with D maybe TRBD1 (5 bases). CDR1 and CDR2 from the germline V gene are SGHRS and YFSETQ. With 0 bases removed from V and 1 base from J, the gap between germline ends came to 10 bases. This CDR3 has 16 residues. The CDR3 is CASSLVVGVNTGELFF. The CDR3 coding sequence is TGCGCCAGCAGCTTGGTTGTAGGGGTGAACACCGGGGAGCTGTTTTTT.

The chain is built from TRBV5-4 and TRBJ2-3, with TRBD2 matching over 7 bases. Germline trimming cut 0 bases from V and 6 bases from J; bases unmatched to any gene: 7. This CDR3 region has 15 residues. The V gene's germline CDR1 is SGHNT and CDR2 YYREEE (reference sequence). CDR3 DNA sequence: TGTGCCAGCAGCTTGGGTAGCGGGCCGAGGGATACGCAGTATTTT. Residues: CASSLGSGPRDTQYF.